The rows below give T cell receptor beta chains drawn from one sample of a study of cytomegalovirus exposure and HLA in healthy donors. TCRdb keeps only in-frame clones here, not all; method: immunoSEQ multiplex PCR. The repertoire includes 100,000 to 150,000 clones, around three quarters of them detected once, and over 5% sits in the top ten. Sequenced material: PBMCs. These receptors were collected from a woman between 40 and 50 years old in good health and CMV-seronegative. The CDR3 runs from the conserved cysteine through the conserved F or W. The order of the fields is V gene, J gene, CDR3 protein.

v_gene: TRBV28
j_gene: TRBJ2-1
CDR3aa: CASSSPGSAFF

v_gene: TRBV18
j_gene: TRBJ2-7
CDR3aa: CASSLDLDRGLSGSSYEQYF

v_gene: TRBV27
j_gene: TRBJ2-2
CDR3aa: CASSSLPGELFF

v_gene: TRBV7-9
j_gene: TRBJ1-1
CDR3aa: CASSLAAPFRDSLGAFF

v_gene: TRBV5-1
j_gene: TRBJ2-7
CDR3aa: CASRYGGEGYEQYF

v_gene: TRBV7-2
j_gene: TRBJ2-5
CDR3aa: CASSFQVSQETQYF

v_gene: TRBV9
j_gene: TRBJ2-7
CDR3aa: CASSTHGQVSFYEQYF

v_gene: TRBV21-1
j_gene: TRBJ2-1
CDR3aa: CASSTNEAIGTGRSVEQFF

v_gene: TRBV28
j_gene: TRBJ2-7
CDR3aa: CASREGQSFSYEQYF

v_gene: TRBV19
j_gene: TRBJ1-2
CDR3aa: CASSPIQGYDGYTF

v_gene: TRBV7-9
j_gene: TRBJ1-2
CDR3aa: CASSEQAGALGYTF

v_gene: TRBV18
j_gene: TRBJ2-1
CDR3aa: CASSRTSGRSSSYNEQFF

v_gene: TRBV5-1
j_gene: TRBJ2-3
CDR3aa: CASSWQGLITDTQYF

v_gene: TRBV6-6
j_gene: TRBJ2-7
CDR3aa: CASSAQQGVGEQYF

v_gene: TRBV10-3
j_gene: TRBJ2-1
CDR3aa: CAISDTSGSDEQFF

v_gene: TRBV5-1
j_gene: TRBJ2-1
CDR3aa: CASSQGLAITYNEQFF

v_gene: TRBV7-4
j_gene: TRBJ2-7
CDR3aa: CASSPRGGPMTYEQYF

v_gene: TRBV5-1
j_gene: TRBJ2-7
CDR3aa: CASSLGDRYTYEQYF

v_gene: TRBV28
j_gene: TRBJ1-2
CDR3aa: CASSSGQAVYGYTF

v_gene: TRBV5-1
j_gene: TRBJ2-5
CDR3aa: CASSLGTSGGQETQYF

v_gene: TRBV19
j_gene: TRBJ1-1
CDR3aa: CASSWRGSEAFF

v_gene: TRBV6-6
j_gene: TRBJ1-1
CDR3aa: CASSGQVRAEAFF

v_gene: TRBV6-5
j_gene: TRBJ2-7
CDR3aa: CASRNGPGQERYF

v_gene: TRBV19
j_gene: TRBJ2-7
CDR3aa: CASSIGYRGGREQYF

v_gene: TRBV29-1
j_gene: TRBJ2-5
CDR3aa: CSAGDGTLGETQYF

v_gene: TRBV29-1
j_gene: TRBJ1-2
CDR3aa: CSVGSGDYGYTF

v_gene: TRBV25-1
j_gene: TRBJ2-1
CDR3aa: CASSFSTYNEQFF

v_gene: TRBV5-1
j_gene: TRBJ1-1
CDR3aa: CASSLAGVPVTEAFF